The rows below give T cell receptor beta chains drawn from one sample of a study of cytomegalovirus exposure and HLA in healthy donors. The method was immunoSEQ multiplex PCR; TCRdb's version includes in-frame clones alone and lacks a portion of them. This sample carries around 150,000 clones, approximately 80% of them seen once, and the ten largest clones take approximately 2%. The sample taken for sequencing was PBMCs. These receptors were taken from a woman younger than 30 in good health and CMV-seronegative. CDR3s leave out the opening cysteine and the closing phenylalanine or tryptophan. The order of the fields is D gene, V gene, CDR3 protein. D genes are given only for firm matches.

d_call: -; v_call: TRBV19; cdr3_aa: ASSPGKTYEQY
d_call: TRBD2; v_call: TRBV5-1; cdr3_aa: ASSLVLAGLTDTQY
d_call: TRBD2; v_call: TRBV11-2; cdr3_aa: ASSRWSLRTSGTYNEQF
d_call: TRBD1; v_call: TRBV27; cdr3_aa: ASSLSPIGTVYGYT
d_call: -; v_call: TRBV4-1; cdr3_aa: ASSQTLLGADEQY
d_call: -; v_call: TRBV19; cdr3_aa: ASNRRKAIDTGELF
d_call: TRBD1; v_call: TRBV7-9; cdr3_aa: ASSRRDRGDPYEQY
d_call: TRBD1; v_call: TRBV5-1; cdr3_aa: ASSPGTGGAGQPQH
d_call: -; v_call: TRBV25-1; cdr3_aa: ASRSQGSYSSGANVLT
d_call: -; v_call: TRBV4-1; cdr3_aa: ASSQERRLAGGNEQF
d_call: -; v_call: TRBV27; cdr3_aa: ASSFDRTQETQY
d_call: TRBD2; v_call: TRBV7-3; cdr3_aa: ASSAGLAGGPGELF
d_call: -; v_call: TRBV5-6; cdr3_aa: ASSLDISNEQF
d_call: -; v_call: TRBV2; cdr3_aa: ASSIVGAQY
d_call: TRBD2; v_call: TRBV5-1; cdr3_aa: ASSHGSNAGGGETQY
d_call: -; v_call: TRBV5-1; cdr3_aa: ASSLEGANYGYT
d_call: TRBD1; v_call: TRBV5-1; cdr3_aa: ASSSDPGTGNTEAF
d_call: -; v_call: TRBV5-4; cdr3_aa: ASSSRDSNQPQH
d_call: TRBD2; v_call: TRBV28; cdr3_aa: ASILAGGGDTQY
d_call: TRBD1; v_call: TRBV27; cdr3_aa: ASSLFGTGSLEQF
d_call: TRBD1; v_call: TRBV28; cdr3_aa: ASSLTTGHQPQH
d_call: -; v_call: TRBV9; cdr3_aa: ASSARQVRDTQY
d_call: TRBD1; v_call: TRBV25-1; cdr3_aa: ASSGVPGQGYGEQF
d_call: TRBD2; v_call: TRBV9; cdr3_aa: ASSVEFLAGRYNEQF
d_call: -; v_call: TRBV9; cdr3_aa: ASSPGLRSLGLEQF
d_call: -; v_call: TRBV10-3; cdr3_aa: AIIPNYEQY
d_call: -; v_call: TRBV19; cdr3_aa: QWFRGRMNTEAF
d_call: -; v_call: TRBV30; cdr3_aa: AWSGRPPGGYT
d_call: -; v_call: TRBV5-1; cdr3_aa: ASSLYAGRETQY
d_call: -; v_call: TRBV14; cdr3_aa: ASSQLYVSPEGYGYT
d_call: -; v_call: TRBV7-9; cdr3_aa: ASSSTHRPRD
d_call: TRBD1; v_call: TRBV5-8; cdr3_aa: ASSGYGTGGETQY
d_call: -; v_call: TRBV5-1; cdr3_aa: ASSLTGSGNTEAF
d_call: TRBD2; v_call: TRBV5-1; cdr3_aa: ASTLSSGSSYEQY
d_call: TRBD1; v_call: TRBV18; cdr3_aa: ASSEYQGASNEKLF
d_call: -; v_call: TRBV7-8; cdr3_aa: ASSYGGRSSYEQY
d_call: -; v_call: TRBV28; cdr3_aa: ASSLTVNYGYT
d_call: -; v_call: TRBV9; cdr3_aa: ASSVGGELAGELF
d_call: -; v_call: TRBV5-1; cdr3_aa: ASSLASLTYNEQF
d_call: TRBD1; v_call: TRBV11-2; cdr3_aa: ASTISGGTEAF
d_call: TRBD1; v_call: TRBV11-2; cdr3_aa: ASSPLGQGISEAF
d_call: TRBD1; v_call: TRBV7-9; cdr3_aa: SSSFTPGTVGEKLF
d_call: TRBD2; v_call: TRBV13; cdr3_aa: ASLAGGQSGHHNEQF